This TCR beta chain was captured by sequencing in a study of identical twins. Trimming cost V 5 bases and J 7 bases, with 21 bases left between them. The CDR3 contains 15 residues. Germline V gene lookup returns CDR1 SGHAT and CDR2 FQNNGV. TCRdb reanalysed the 5' RACE reads using MiXCR and keeps one entry per CDR3 protein. Of about 240,000 distinct CDR3 sequences in the sample, over 9.5% are singletons; the top ten hold more than 8.5%. The sequencing input was memory T cells sorted from blood. The clonotype comes from a man between 50 and 59 years old in good health. The rearrangement joins TRBV11-2 to TRBJ2-7; D tentatively reads TRBD1 or TRBD2 (5 bases each). Written as DNA, the CDR3 is TGTGCCAGCAGCCCCGCTCGGGGCCCCCCGGGGGAGCAGTACTTC. This sequence encodes CASSPARGPPGEQYF.